This T cell receptor (beta chain) was recovered during a study of long-term antiretroviral therapy in people with HIV. Germline CDR1 and CDR2: SGHRS and YFSETQ. The CDR3 runs 15 residues. J was trimmed by 5 bases and V by 0 bases; bases with no gene match: 6. Version v3.0 of the immunoSEQ assay was performed at survey level. What sequencing targeted per sample was roughly 40,000-50,000 T-cell genomes. Repertoires were generated with immunoSEQ multiplex PCR, while TCRdb's copy carries only in-frame clones and drops some. Counted here are approximately 30,000 clones, about 86% occurring once; the ten biggest clones make up 4.8%.

This sequence joins TRBV5-1 and TRBJ2-3, with 7 bases aligning to TRBD2. The receptor's source is a woman in her twenties or thirties with HIV. The material was unsorted PBMCs, obtained 0.8 years after starting antiretroviral therapy. CDR3 in DNA: TGCGCCAGCAGCTTGGCCCGGAGGGAGGGAGATACGCAGTATTTT. Translating gives CASSLARREGDTQYF.